The clone carrying this T cell receptor beta chain has only a few counts. The antigen is unknown. Each TCR beta library was made by quantitative 5'-RACE that incorporated molecular barcodes. TCRdb reprocessed the 5' RACE reads via MiXCR and lists one record per CDR3 protein. Seen here are some 270,000 distinct CDR3 sequences, more than 15% observed once, and the top ten hold 25% to 40%. The data originate from a study of CD8 T cells in ankylosing spondylitis. This CDR3 region has 13 residues. Germline lookup yields CDR1 DFQATT and CDR2 SNEGSKA (reference sequence). Trimming took 3 bases from V and 1 from J, leaving 6 bases between them. General observations from the study: Disease-linked clones reportedly showed significant enrichment in matched ankylosing spondylitis synovial fluid. Researchers report that disease-linked clones proved CD8+ and relatively rare in peripheral blood. Made up of roughly 8 highly homologous variants, a TCR beta motif appeared characteristic of ankylosing spondylitis blood.

The chain is built from TRBV20-1 and TRBJ2-2; no clear D gene. The sequence was collected from a male donor with ankylosing spondylitis or in good health (not recorded which). What was sequenced was blood, either unsorted or a sorted T cell fraction (not recorded which). The CDR3 bases are TGCAGTGCTAGTGAAGGGAACACCGGGGAGCTGTTTTTT. This encodes CSASEGNTGELFF.